This record covers a single T cell receptor beta chain. The data were obtained in a study of blood T cell repertoires in COVID-19. Study summary: Researchers got acute and convalescent COVID-19 samples from the United States, Italy and Spain.

Original handling: How many nucleated cells were present was estimated from reference gene primer amplification. Produced via immunoSEQ multiplex PCR; TCRdb's table is partial and in-frame only. V and J calls and clone size are as listed in that table; D and trimming were resolved from the DNA. Counted here are about 80,000 clones, 82% occurring once; the ten biggest clones make up around 12%. V shed 1 base, J shed 5 bases, and the junction held 11 bases outside the gene matches. This CDR3 region has 17 residues. CDR1 and CDR2 from the germline V gene are SEHNR and FQNEAQ (reference sequence). The sequencing sample was made of peripheral blood. The chain recombines TRBV7-9 with TRBJ2-5, with 9 bases identical to TRBD2. This receptor was taken from a man older than 75 with acute or convalescent COVID-19. Here the CDR3 DNA reads TGTGCCAGCAGCTTAGGGGAATCTAGCGGGGCCAGGGAGACCCAGTACTTC. Its translation: CASSLGESSGARETQYF.